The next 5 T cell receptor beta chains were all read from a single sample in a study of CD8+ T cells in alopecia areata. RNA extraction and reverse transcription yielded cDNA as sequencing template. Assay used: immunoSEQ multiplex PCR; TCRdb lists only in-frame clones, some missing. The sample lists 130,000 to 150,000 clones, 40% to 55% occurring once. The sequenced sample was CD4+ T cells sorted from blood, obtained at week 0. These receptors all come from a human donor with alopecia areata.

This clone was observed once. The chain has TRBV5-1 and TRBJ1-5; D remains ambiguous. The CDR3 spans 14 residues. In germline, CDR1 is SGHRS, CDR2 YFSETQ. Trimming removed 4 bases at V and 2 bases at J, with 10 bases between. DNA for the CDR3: TGCGCCAGCAGCCCCGACCTGGGCAATCAGCCCCAGCATTTT. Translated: CASSPDLGNQPQHF. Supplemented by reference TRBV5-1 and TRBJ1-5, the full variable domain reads KAGVTQTPRYLIKTRGQQVTLSCSPISGHRSVSWYQQTPGQGLQFLFEYFSETQRNKGNFPGRFSGRQFSNSRSEMNVSTLELGDSALYLCASSPDLGNQPQHFGDGTRLSIL.

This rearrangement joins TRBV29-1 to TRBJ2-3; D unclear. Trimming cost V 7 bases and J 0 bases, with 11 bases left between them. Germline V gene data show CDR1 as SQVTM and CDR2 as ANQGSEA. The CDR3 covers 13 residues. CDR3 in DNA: TGCAGCGCTCAACAGCGAAGCACAGATACGCAGTATTTT. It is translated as CSAQQRSTDTQYF.

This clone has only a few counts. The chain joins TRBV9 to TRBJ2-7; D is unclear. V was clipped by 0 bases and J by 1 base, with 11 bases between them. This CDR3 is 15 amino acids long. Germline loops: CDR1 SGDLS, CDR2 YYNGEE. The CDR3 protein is CASSVVPDGSYEQYF. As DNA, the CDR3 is TGTGCCAGCAGCGTAGTTCCAGACGGGTCCTACGAGCAGTACTTC.

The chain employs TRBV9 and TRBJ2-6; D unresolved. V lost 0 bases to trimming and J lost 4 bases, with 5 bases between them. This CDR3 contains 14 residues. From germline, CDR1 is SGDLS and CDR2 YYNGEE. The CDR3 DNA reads TGTGCCAGCAGCGTAGGGATCGGGGCCAACGTCCTGACTTTC. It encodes CASSVGIGANVLTF.

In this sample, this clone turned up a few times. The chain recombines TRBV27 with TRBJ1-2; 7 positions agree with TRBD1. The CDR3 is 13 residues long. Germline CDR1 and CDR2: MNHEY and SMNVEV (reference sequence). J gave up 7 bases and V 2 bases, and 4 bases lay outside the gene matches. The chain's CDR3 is CASSLRQGSGYTF. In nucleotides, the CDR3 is TGTGCCAGCAGTTTAAGACAGGGTAGTGGCTACACCTTC.